This TCR beta chain was obtained from a study of T-cell memory formation after mild COVID-19. Whole-study results and caveats: Most CD4+ clones that shrank were in CM and EM, while CD8+ ones turned up in EMRA.

As for this clonotype: The antigen remains unidentified.

Germline assignment: CDR1 LGHNA and CDR2 YSLEER. The CDR3 sequence is 15 residues long. V lost 4 bases and J 8 bases, leaving 18 bases between the germline ends. A single record per CDR3 protein comes from TCRdb applying MiXCR to the 5' RACE reads. Of 80,000 to 130,000 distinct CDR3 sequences in the sample, over 8.5% were seen once. Material for sequencing was PBMCs or a T cell subset sorted from them (not recorded which). This chain links TRBV4-3 with TRBJ1-3, with D tentatively TRBD1 (5 bases). This TCR was sampled from a young man who had mild COVID-19 (a few samples of this study predate the infection). Cell type and time point are not known. CDR3 bases: TGCGCCAGCAGCCCCTTAACGGGGGTGGCTGACACCATATATTTT. Translating it yields CASSPLTGVADTIYF.